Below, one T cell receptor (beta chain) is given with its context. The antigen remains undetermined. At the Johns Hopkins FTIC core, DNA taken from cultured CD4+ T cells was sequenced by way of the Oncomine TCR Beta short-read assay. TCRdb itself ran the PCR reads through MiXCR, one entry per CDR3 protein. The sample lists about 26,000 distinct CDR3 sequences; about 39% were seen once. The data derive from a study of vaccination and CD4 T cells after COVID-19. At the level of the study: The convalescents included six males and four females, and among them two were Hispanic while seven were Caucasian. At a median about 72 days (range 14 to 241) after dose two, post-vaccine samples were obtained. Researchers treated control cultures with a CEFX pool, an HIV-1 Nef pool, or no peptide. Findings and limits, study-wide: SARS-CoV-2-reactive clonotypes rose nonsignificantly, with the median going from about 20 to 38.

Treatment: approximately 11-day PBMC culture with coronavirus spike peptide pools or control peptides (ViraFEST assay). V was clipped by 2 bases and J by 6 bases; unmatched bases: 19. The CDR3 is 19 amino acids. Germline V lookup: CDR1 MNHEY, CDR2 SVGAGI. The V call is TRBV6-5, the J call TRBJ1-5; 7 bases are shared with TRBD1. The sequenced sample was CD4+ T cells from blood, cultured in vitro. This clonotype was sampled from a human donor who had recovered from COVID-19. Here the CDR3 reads CASSYELDRSLVDGQPQHF. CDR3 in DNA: TGTGCCAGCAGTTACGAGCTGGACAGGTCCCTGGTGGATGGTCAGCCCCAGCATTTT.